This T cell receptor beta chain is from a study of cytomegalovirus exposure and HLA in healthy donors. Regarding the study as a whole: Rarity characterized most TCR sequences, yet some public TCRs appeared in many donors.

CDR1 is SGHRS, CDR2 YFSETQ, per germline. The CDR3 runs 15 residues. V trimming: 4 bases; J trimming: 5 bases; junction bases outside the gene matches: 6. About this clone itself: Its antigen is not known.

Data came from immunoSEQ multiplex PCR; TCRdb stores just in-frame clones and leaves some out. The data show almost 75,000 clones, just under 85% seen once. This chain connects TRBV5-1 to TRBJ1-6, with 7 nucleotides matching TRBD1. The sample taken for sequencing was PBMCs. The TCR was taken from a man younger than 45 in good health and CMV-seronegative. The CDR3 nucleotides read TGCGCCAGCAGCAAAACAACAGGGGATAATTCACCCCTCCACTTT. This codes for CASSKTTGDNSPLHF.